The rows below give T cell receptor beta chains drawn from one sample of a study of blood T cell repertoires in COVID-19. Only in-frame clones appear in the TCRdb table, and some are missing; sequencing was by immunoSEQ multiplex PCR. The sample records approximately 120,000 clones, more than 70% being singletons. Sequencing input: peripheral blood. Receptors were obtained from a human donor in a cohort sampled during active COVID-19. The CDR3 runs from the conserved cysteine through the conserved F or W. Fields, in order: CDR3 length, J gene, D gene, clone size, V gene, CDR3 protein, CDR3 DNA. A D gene is named only where the DNA matches it firmly. A clone size is listed for some rows: how often the clone was seen (once, few, many), or a class if it is expanded.

>13|TRBJ1-1|-|once|TRBV18
CASSPSRGTEAFF
TGTGCCAGCTCACCCTCCCGGGGAACTGAAGCTTTCTTT
>15|TRBJ1-2|TRBD1|-|TRBV7-2
CASSAQTGPNYGYTF
TGTGCCAGCAGCGCCCAGACAGGGCCAAACTATGGCTACACCTTC
>15|TRBJ2-3|-|-|TRBV7-6
CASSLSERNTDTQYF
TGTGCCAGCAGCTTATCGGAGCGGAACACAGATACGCAGTATTTT
>15|TRBJ2-3|-|-|TRBV5-4
CASSRTGAGGDTQYF
TGTGCCAGCAGCCGAACGGGAGCCGGAGGAGATACGCAGTATTTT
>12|TRBJ2-7|-|-|TRBV6-5
CASSSGSYEQYF
TGTGCCAGCAGCTCAGGGTCCTACGAGCAGTACTTC
>16|TRBJ2-5|TRBD2|-|TRBV2
CASRETSGRVQETQYF
TGTGCCAGCAGGGAGACTAGCGGGAGGGTTCAAGAGACCCAGTACTTC
>14|TRBJ2-2|-|-|TRBV6-5
CASRRTRDTGELFF
TGTGCCAGCAGAAGAACCAGGGACACCGGGGAGCTGTTTTTT
>14|TRBJ1-6|TRBD1|-|TRBV7-6
CASSRDRGSSPLHF
TGTGCCAGCAGCAGGGACAGGGGCAGTTCACCCCTCCACTTT
>13|TRBJ1-3|-|once|TRBV5-1
CASSLGAGNTIYF
TGCGCCAGCAGCTTGGGAGCCGGAAACACCATATATTTT
>14|TRBJ1-3|-|few|TRBV2
CASLDRAPGNTIYF
TGTGCCAGCCTGGACAGAGCCCCTGGAAACACCATATATTTT
>16|TRBJ1-3|-|-|TRBV9
CASSVDGRDELNTIYF
TGTGCCAGCAGCGTAGATGGCAGGGATGAATTAAACACCATATATTTT
>18|TRBJ1-6|TRBD1|-|TRBV27
CASSLEGTGTSYNSPLHF
TGTGCCAGCAGTTTAGAGGGGACAGGCACCTCCTATAATTCACCCCTCCACTTT
>12|TRBJ2-7|-|-|TRBV10-2
CASSDRLYEQYF
TGCGCCAGCAGTGACAGGTTGTACGAGCAGTACTTC
>13|TRBJ2-3|-|-|TRBV6-2/TRBV6-3
CASSYPTTDTQYF
TGTGCCAGCAGTTACCCGACTACAGATACGCAGTATTTT
>13|TRBJ2-7|-|-|TRBV30
CAWGTGGGNEQYF
TGTGCCTGGGGGACCGGGGGAGGTAACGAGCAGTACTTC
>14|TRBJ2-7|-|-|TRBV28
CASAPGLGGYEQYF
TGTGCCAGCGCGCCAGGACTGGGGGGCTACGAGCAGTACTTC
>14|TRBJ2-1|-|-|TRBV5-6
CASSLRQRYNEQFF
TGTGCCAGCAGCCTAAGACAGAGGTACAATGAGCAGTTCTTC
>19|TRBJ2-6|-|-|TRBV4-3
CASSQDSMRFLQGANVLTF
TGCGCCAGCAGCCAAGATAGCATGAGGTTTCTACAAGGGGCCAACGTCCTGACTTTC
>15|TRBJ2-1|TRBD2|-|TRBV5-4
CASSPGGGSYNEQFF
TGTGCCAGCAGCCCTGGCGGGGGTTCCTACAATGAGCAGTTCTTC
>14|TRBJ2-7|-|-|TRBV28
CASSLGTRSYEQYF
TGTGCCAGCAGTTTAGGAACCAGGTCCTACGAGCAGTACTTC
>14|TRBJ1-1|-|-|TRBV18
CASSPLGRENEAFF
TGTGCCAGCTCTCCCTTGGGCAGGGAAAATGAAGCTTTCTTT
>15|TRBJ1-1|-|-|TRBV19
CASSKQGWMNTEAFF
TGTGCCAGTAGTAAACAGGGTTGGATGAACACTGAAGCTTTCTTT
>14|TRBJ2-1|-|-|TRBV10-1
CASSEEGVDNEQFF
TGCGCCAGCAGTGAGGAGGGAGTGGACAATGAGCAGTTCTTC
>14|TRBJ1-2|TRBD1|few|TRBV25-1
CASSGQGAIYGYTF
TGTGCCAGCAGTGGCCAGGGGGCGATCTATGGCTACACCTTC
>15|TRBJ1-1|-|-|TRBV5-1
CASSFSPEANTEAFF
TGCGCCAGCAGCTTTTCGCCGGAGGCAAACACTGAAGCTTTCTTT
>15|TRBJ1-2|TRBD1|-|TRBV3-1/TRBV3-2
CASSQFGQGPYGYTF
TGTGCCAGCAGCCAATTCGGACAGGGGCCCTATGGCTACACCTTC
>17|TRBJ2-1|TRBD1|-|TRBV5-1
CASSDDRGLGSYNEQFF
TGCGCCAGCAGCGACGACAGGGGCTTAGGATCCTACAATGAGCAGTTCTTC
>16|TRBJ2-5|-|-|TRBV7-2
CASSFRGSGVQETQYF
TGTGCCAGCAGCTTCCGCGGGTCTGGGGTGCAAGAGACCCAGTACTTC
>14|TRBJ1-1|-|-|TRBV7-9
CASSLALVNTEAFF
TGTGCCAGCAGCCTAGCTCTAGTGAACACTGAAGCTTTCTTT
>14|TRBJ2-3|-|-|TRBV10-1
CASSESGGTDTQYF
TGCGCCAGCAGTGAGTCGGGCGGCACAGATACGCAGTATTTT
>16|TRBJ2-7|TRBD2|-|TRBV6-5
CASSSRGTGGVPEQYF
TGTGCCAGCAGTTCCCGGGGGACGGGAGGTGTGCCCGAGCAGTACTTC
>13|TRBJ2-1|-|-|TRBV18
CASSPLEGGEQFF
TGTGCCAGCTCACCTCTAGAGGGTGGGGAGCAGTTCTTC
>14|TRBJ2-2|-|-|TRBV7-9
CASSWTEETGELFF
TGTGCCAGCAGCTGGACAGAAGAAACCGGGGAGCTGTTTTTT
>14|TRBJ2-4|-|few|TRBV29-1
CSVVVGLAKNIQYF
TGCAGCGTTGTGGTGGGCCTTGCCAAAAACATTCAGTACTTC
>16|TRBJ2-3|TRBD2|once|TRBV4-2
CASSQELAGGEDTQYF
TGTGCCAGCAGCCAAGAACTAGCGGGAGGGGAAGATACGCAGTATTTT
>14|TRBJ2-2|-|few|TRBV27
CASSSRIYTGELFF
TGTGCCAGCAGTTCGCGGATCTATACCGGGGAGCTGTTTTTT
>15|TRBJ2-7|TRBD2|-|TRBV3-1/TRBV3-2
CASSQLSGSSYEQYF
TGTGCCAGCAGCCAACTCAGCGGGAGCTCCTACGAGCAGTACTTC
>16|TRBJ2-7|TRBD2|once|TRBV6-2/TRBV6-3
CASSYGSSGDPYEQYF
TGTGCCAGCAGTTACGGGTCTAGCGGGGACCCCTACGAGCAGTACTTC
>12|TRBJ2-1|TRBD2|-|TRBV6-6
CASSPSGGEQFF
TGTGCCAGCAGCCCTAGCGGGGGTGAGCAGTTCTTC
>14|TRBJ2-1|-|-|TRBV13
CASRLRVSYNEQFF
TGTGCCAGCAGGTTGAGGGTTTCCTACAATGAGCAGTTCTTC
>17|TRBJ2-1|TRBD2|-|TRBV19
CASSIDPGLAGYNEQFF
TGTGCCAGTAGTATAGATCCCGGACTAGCGGGATACAATGAGCAGTTCTTC
>13|TRBJ1-2|TRBD1|-|TRBV12-3/TRBV12-4
CASSFGTGYGYTF
TGTGCCAGCAGTTTTGGGACAGGATATGGCTACACCTTC
>14|TRBJ2-3|TRBD2|-|TRBV29-1
CSYWGPSGIYAQYF
TGCAGCTATTGGGGCCCTAGCGGGATTTATGCGCAGTATTTT
>16|TRBJ2-3|TRBD1|-|TRBV6-2/TRBV6-3
CASSWPGQGAEDTQYF
TGTGCCAGCAGTTGGCCGGGACAGGGGGCTGAAGATACGCAGTATTTT
>15|TRBJ2-3|TRBD2|-|TRBV19
CASSSLAGVADTQYF
TGTGCCAGTAGTTCACTAGCGGGAGTCGCCGATACGCAGTATTTT